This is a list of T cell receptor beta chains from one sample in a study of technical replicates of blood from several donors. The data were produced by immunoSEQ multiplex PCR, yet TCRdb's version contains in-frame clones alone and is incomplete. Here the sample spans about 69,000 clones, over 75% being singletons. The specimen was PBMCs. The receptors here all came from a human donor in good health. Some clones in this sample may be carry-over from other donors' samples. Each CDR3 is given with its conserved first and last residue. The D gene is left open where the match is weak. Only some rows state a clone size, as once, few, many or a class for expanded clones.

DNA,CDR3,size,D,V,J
TGTGCCAGCAGCGGGACTAGCGATACGACCGGGGAGCTGTTTTTT,CASSGTSDTTGELFF,-,TRBD2,TRBV9,TRBJ2-2
TGTGCCAGCAGCCCCTCCGGGACAGGGTTTTATGGCTACACCTTC,CASSPSGTGFYGYTF,once,TRBD1,TRBV6-1,TRBJ1-2
TGCGCCAGCAGCCAAGAACCGGGACTCAACTCCTACGAGCAGTACTTC,CASSQEPGLNSYEQYF,-,-,TRBV4-1,TRBJ2-7
TGTGCCAGCAGTCAAACAGGGACCTACAATGAGCAGTTCTTC,CASSQTGTYNEQFF,-,-,TRBV2,TRBJ2-1
TGTGCCAGCAGCCAAGGGCAGGGGAGTGGAACCGGGGAGCTGTTTTTT,CASSQGQGSGTGELFF,-,-,TRBV4-2,TRBJ2-2
TGTGCCAGCAGCCCCCGGGACAGGGTCGCCGGGGAGCTGTTTTTT,CASSPRDRVAGELFF,-,TRBD1,TRBV4-2,TRBJ2-2
TGTGCCAGCAGCTTACTAGCAGTGAACACCGGGGAGCTGTTTTTT,CASSLLAVNTGELFF,-,-,TRBV7-6,TRBJ2-2
TGTGCCAGCAGCTTGCCCAGGGGCAAAGAGACCCAGTACTTC,CASSLPRGKETQYF,-,-,TRBV5-6,TRBJ2-5
TGTGCCAGCAGCTTAATGCGGGACAATGAGCAGTTCTTC,CASSLMRDNEQFF,-,-,TRBV11-2,TRBJ2-1
TGTGCCAGTAGCCCTGGACTAGCGCCAAATGAGCAGTTCTTC,CASSPGLAPNEQFF,-,TRBD2,TRBV19,TRBJ2-1
TGTGCCAGCAGCTTGGTACAGGGGATAGGAGAGACCCAGTACTTC,CASSLVQGIGETQYF,-,TRBD1,TRBV5-6,TRBJ2-5
TGTGCCAGCAGCTTAGAGGCGGGGGGGCTTAATGAGCAGTTCTTC,CASSLEAGGLNEQFF,-,TRBD2,TRBV7-3,TRBJ2-1
TGTGCCAGCAGCGTAGACGCTTGGACTAGCGGACAACGGGGGACCTACAATGAGCAGTTCTTC,CASSVDAWTSGQRGTYNEQFF,-,TRBD2,TRBV9,TRBJ2-1
TGTGCCAGCAGCTTGGGCGGGAGTAGGTACAATGAGCAGTTCTTC,CASSLGGSRYNEQFF,-,TRBD2,TRBV7-2,TRBJ2-1
TGTGCCAGCAGCAGGGAGGGGATGAACACTGAAGCTTTCTTT,CASSREGMNTEAFF,-,-,TRBV9,TRBJ1-1
TGTGCCAGCAGCTTGGGCCATTTGGGGCAGGGATGGTACGAGCAGTACTTC,CASSLGHLGQGWYEQYF,-,-,TRBV5-6,TRBJ2-7
TGTGCCAGCAGCTCTAGCGGGGGGGCCCGCACAGATACGCAGTATTTT,CASSSSGGARTDTQYF,-,TRBD2,TRBV7-2,TRBJ2-3
TGTGCCAGCAGCTTTGCCGCAACCGGGACAGGGTATGGCTACACCTTC,CASSFAATGTGYGYTF,-,TRBD1,TRBV5-5,TRBJ1-2
TGTGCCAGCTCACCATATTCAGGAATCAACTCCTACGAGCAGTACTTC,CASSPYSGINSYEQYF,-,-,TRBV18,TRBJ2-7
TGTGCCAGCAGCCGTAGCAGGGGTGCTGGAAACACCATATATTTT,CASSRSRGAGNTIYF,-,-,TRBV2,TRBJ1-3